The clone carrying this T cell receptor beta chain turned up a few times. What it binds is not known. The entry originates in a study of blood T cells in healthy people across ages. Healthy individuals of Caucasian origin from Russia, aged roughly 6 to 95, served as donors. For the second PCR, which ran for 7 to 11 cycles, a sample-barcoded 5' primer and a J-beta primer mix were used. One entry per CDR3 protein results from TCRdb running MiXCR on the 5' RACE reads. The table records 700,000 to 850,000 distinct CDR3 sequences, 35% to 40% of them present only once. Study-level points and caveats: Donor CMV status, an unknown factor, possibly confounded changes in expanded clonotypes.

The sequence was collected from a man aged 18 to 29 in good health. The sample taken for sequencing was blood.

The CDR3 DNA reads as TGTGCCAGCACCGCCAGGGACAGGGCATACGAGCAGTACTTC. Protein product: CASTARDRAYEQYF. The chain is built from TRBV2 and TRBJ2-7; 9 positions match TRBD1. Germline values: CDR1 SNHLY, CDR2 FYNNEI. This CDR3 region has 14 residues. With 7 bases clipped from V and 4 bases from J, the junction kept 8 bases outside the gene matches.